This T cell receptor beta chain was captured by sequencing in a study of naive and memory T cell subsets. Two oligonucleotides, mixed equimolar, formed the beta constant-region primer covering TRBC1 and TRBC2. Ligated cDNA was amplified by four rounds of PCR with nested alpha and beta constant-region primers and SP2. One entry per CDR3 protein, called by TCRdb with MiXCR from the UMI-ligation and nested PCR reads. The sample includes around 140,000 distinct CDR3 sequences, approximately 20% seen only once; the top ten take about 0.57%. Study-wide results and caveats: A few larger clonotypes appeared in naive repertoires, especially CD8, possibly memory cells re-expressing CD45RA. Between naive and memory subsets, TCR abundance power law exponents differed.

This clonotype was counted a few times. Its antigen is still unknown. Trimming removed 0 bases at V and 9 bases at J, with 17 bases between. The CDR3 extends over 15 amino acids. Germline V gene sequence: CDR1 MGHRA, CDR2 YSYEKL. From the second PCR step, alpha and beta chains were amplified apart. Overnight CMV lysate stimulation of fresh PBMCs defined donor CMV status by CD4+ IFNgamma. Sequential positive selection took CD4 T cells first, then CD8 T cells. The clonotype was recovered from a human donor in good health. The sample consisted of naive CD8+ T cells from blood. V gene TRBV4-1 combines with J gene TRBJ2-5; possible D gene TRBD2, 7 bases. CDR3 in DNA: TGCGCCAGCAGCCAAGACGGGATGGGGGCGGGGGCCCAGTACTTC. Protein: CASSQDGMGAGAQYF.